This T cell receptor beta chain was observed in a study of blood T cell repertoires in COVID-19. This clone turned up a few times. Germline is not matched at one junction end, which may reflect a read error. The data were produced by immunoSEQ multiplex PCR, yet TCRdb's version contains in-frame clones alone and is incomplete. The top ten clones hold less than 2% of a sample with about 110,000 clones, about two thirds of them seen once. The sample was peripheral blood. This TCR was sampled from a woman in her thirties or forties with acute or convalescent COVID-19.

The CDR3 DNA reads as TGTGCCACCAGTTTTCAGGGTGGCAATCAGCCCCAGCATTTT. Translation: CATSFQGGNQPQHF. The genes are TRBV28 and TRBJ1-5; D might be TRBD1 (5 bases). There are 14 residues in the CDR3. Germline V gene sequence: CDR1 MDHEN, CDR2 SYDVKM.